These 5 T cell receptor beta chains were sequenced from one sample in a study of control samples from healthy donors and cancer patients. The assay was immunoSEQ multiplex PCR, and TCRdb's table has in-frame clones only and misses some. The table shows tens of thousands of clones, with roughly 80% occurring only once. Input material: blood. The receptors were sampled from a man aged 45 to 65 in good health.

The V call is TRBV5-6, the J call TRBJ2-3, with a tentative D call TRBD1 (5 bases). Germline CDR1 reads SGHDT; CDR2 reads YYEEEE. Trimming cost V 5 bases and J 5 bases, with 15 bases left between them. The CDR3 length is 14 residues. CDR3 sequence: CASSVAGPGDTQYF. The CDR3 bases are TGTGCCAGCAGTGTGGCAGGGCCAGGAGATACGCAGTATTTT.

V and J are TRBV4-2 and TRBJ1-1; D is ambiguous. Per the germline V gene, CDR1 is LGHNA and CDR2 is YNFKEQ. This CDR3 region has 13 residues. V was trimmed by 9 bases and J by 3 bases, leaving 14 bases between them. CDR3 amino acids: CASRRTIDTEAFF. The DNA for the CDR3 is TGTGCCAGTCGACGGACCATTGACACTGAAGCTTTCTTT.

The chain links TRBV11-2 to TRBJ1-1; D gene uncertain. Germline loops: CDR1 SGHAT, CDR2 FQNNGV. Trimming cost V 1 base and J 0 bases, with 12 bases left between them. The CDR3 spans 16 residues. CDR3 bases: TGTGCCAGCAGCTTAGGTATTGTGGAGATGAACACTGAAGCTTTCTTT. Protein product: CASSLGIVEMNTEAFF.

This chain uses TRBV24-1 with TRBJ2-1; 8 bases are shared with TRBD2. Germline V lookup: CDR1 KGHDR, CDR2 SFDVKD. The CDR3 is 15 amino acids. V lost 2 bases to trimming and J lost 4 bases; unmatched junction nucleotides: 3. The CDR3 loop is CATSDSSGPYNEQFF. In nucleotides, the CDR3 is TGTGCCACCAGTGATTCTAGCGGGCCTTACAATGAGCAGTTCTTC.

This clone was counted only a few times. The gene calls are TRBV6-5 and TRBJ1-2; 9 positions agree with TRBD1. The CDR3 is made up of 13 amino acids. The ends lost 4 bases at V and 6 bases at J; junction bases unmatched: 3. Germline CDR1 is MNHEY and CDR2 is SVGAGI. The CDR3 DNA sequence: TGTGCCAGCAGTTCACAGGGGGCGGATGGCTACACCTTC. It yields the protein CASSSQGADGYTF.